Presented here are 30 T cell receptor beta chains from one specimen sequenced in a study of T cell responses to AZD1222 COVID-19 vaccine. The assay was immunoSEQ multiplex PCR, and TCRdb's table has in-frame clones only and misses some. The sample records 110,000 or so clones, 89% being singletons. This specimen consisted of peripheral blood, obtained on day 0 of MenACWY control vaccination. Source of these receptors: an adult in good health.

The genes are TRBV20-1 and TRBJ1-2, with a tentative D call TRBD1 (6 bases). Trimming pared 4 bases from V and 6 bases from J, leaving 9 bases between. The germline V gene encodes CDR1 DFQATT and CDR2 SNEGSKA (reference sequence). The CDR3 length is 11 residues. This CDR3 reads CSAKRDNGYTF. The CDR3 DNA sequence: TGCAGTGCTAAACGGGACAATGGCTACACCTTC.

This clone has just one count. The chain links TRBV4-3 to TRBJ1-2, with D unresolved. Per germline, CDR1 LGHNA and CDR2 YSLEER. The CDR3 runs to 14 residues. Deletions cut 0 bases from V and 4 bases from J, with 9 bases between. The chain's CDR3 is CASSQDTDLYGYTF. DNA of the CDR3: TGCGCCAGCAGCCAAGATACCGACCTCTATGGCTACACCTTC.

This chain links TRBV7-6 with TRBJ2-1; 8 bases match TRBD1. Trimming cost V 5 bases and J 2 bases; bases outside gene matches: 8. The V gene's germline CDR1 is SGHVS and CDR2 FNYEAQ. The CDR3 totals 16 residues. This CDR3 is CASSPAGGGPYNEQFF. The CDR3 DNA is TGTGCCAGCAGCCCCGCAGGGGGCGGGCCCTACAATGAGCAGTTCTTC.

The chain is built from TRBV11-1 and TRBJ1-1; no clear D gene. CDR1 is SGHAT, CDR2 FQDESV, per germline (reference sequence). This CDR3 region has 14 residues. The V end lost 7 bases, the J end lost 1 base, and 13 bases lay between the germline ends. The CDR3 bases are TGTGCCAGCAAGACCGAAACGGGGAACACTGAAGCTTTCTTT. This encodes CASKTETGNTEAFF.

Only a few counts were recorded for this clone. J is TRBJ1-1 and V is TRBV14; 8 bases agree with TRBD1. Germline V gene data show CDR1 as SGHDN and CDR2 as FVKESK. Trimming at V came to 6 bases and at J to 0 bases, leaving 6 bases not matched to a gene. The CDR3 has 15 amino acids. The CDR3 spells CASSRQGALNTEAFF. CDR3 nucleotide sequence: TGTGCCAGCAGTCGGCAGGGGGCCCTGAACACTGAAGCTTTCTTT.

The chain recombines TRBV5-5 with TRBJ1-1; D remains unclear. CDR1 SGHKS and CDR2 YYEKEE come from the germline V gene (reference sequence). The CDR3 is made up of 14 amino acids. Between the trimmed V and J ends, which lost 0 bases and 1 base, there was a span of 7 bases. CDR3 amino acids: CASSLEVGNTEAFF. In DNA form, the CDR3 reads TGTGCCAGCAGCTTGGAGGTAGGGAACACTGAAGCTTTCTTT.

V and J are TRBV5-8 and TRBJ1-1; D is unclear. Germline CDR1 and CDR2: SGHTS and YDEGEE. This CDR3 is built from 15 residues. Trimming left V 0 bases short and J 0 bases short, with 9 bases between. CDR3 DNA: TGTGCCAGCAGCTTGGCCTATTTTATGAACACTGAAGCTTTCTTT. Translation: CASSLAYFMNTEAFF.

This chain uses TRBV28 with TRBJ2-2; TRBD1 matches 9 bases. Germline-derived CDR1 and CDR2 are MDHEN and SYDVKM. J gave up 1 base and V 2 bases, and 2 bases lay outside the gene matches. There are 16 residues in the CDR3. CDR3 residues: CASSLTGQGNTGELFF. CDR3 DNA: TGTGCCAGCAGTTTAACGGGACAGGGGAACACCGGGGAGCTGTTTTTT. The whole variable domain, remainder taken from reference TRBV28 and TRBJ2-2, is DVKVTQSSRYLVKRTGEKVFLECVQDMDHENMFWYRQDPGLGLRLIYFSYDVKMKEKGDIPEGYSVSREKKERFSLILESASTNQTSMYLCASSLTGQGNTGELFFGEGSRLTVL.

This chain joins TRBV27 and TRBJ1-3; D call uncertain. The V and J ends lost 8 bases and 4 bases respectively, with 18 bases between them. Germline CDR1 is MNHEY and CDR2 is SMNVEV (reference sequence). The CDR3 contains 15 residues. The CDR3 protein is CASGAGGMGGNTIYF. The CDR3 DNA is TGTGCCAGCGGTGCAGGAGGAATGGGGGGAAACACCATATATTTT.

The CDR3 nucleotides read TGCGCCAGCAGCTTGGATAGGGGGGACACCGGGGAGCTGTTTTTT. The encoded protein is CASSLDRGDTGELFF. The chain combines TRBV5-1 with TRBJ2-2, with D possibly called TRBD1 or TRBD2 (6 bases each). CDR1 is SGHRS, CDR2 YFSETQ, per germline. V lost 0 bases to trimming and J lost 3 bases, with 9 bases between them. The CDR3 covers 15 residues.

The J gene is TRBJ1-6, the V gene TRBV30; D not certain. The CDR3 consists of 14 residues. With 3 bases removed from V and 7 bases from J, the gap between germline ends came to 13 bases. Germline CDR1 reads GTSNPN; CDR2 reads SVGIG (reference sequence). The CDR3 spells CAWRGPVGNSPLHF. The DNA for the CDR3 is TGTGCCTGGAGAGGGCCAGTCGGGAATTCACCCCTCCACTTT.

The CDR3 loop reads CASSEARDGNQPQHF. CDR3 nucleotide sequence: TGTGCCAGCAGTGAAGCCAGGGACGGCAATCAGCCCCAGCATTTT. The chain employs TRBV6-1 and TRBJ1-5; weak D call: TRBD1 (5 bases). Germline assignment: CDR1 MNHNS and CDR2 SASEGT. This CDR3 is built from 15 residues. V was clipped by 0 bases and J by 2 bases, with 8 bases between them.

The rearrangement links TRBV6-2 or TRBV6-3 to TRBJ2-5, with 12 bases matching TRBD2. The V segment lost 4 bases and the J segment 4 bases; nucleotides outside the gene matches: 7. Germline CDR1 MNHEY, CDR2 SVGEGT. This CDR3 region has 16 residues. The CDR3 DNA reads TGTGCCAGCAGTTTCGAGCCTAGCGGGGGGGCAGAGACCCAGTACTTC. The encoded protein is CASSFEPSGGAETQYF.

The rearrangement links TRBV21-1 to TRBJ2-7. TRBV21-1 is reported as a pseudogene. The CDR3 has 13 amino acids. This chain's CDR3 is CALPPRGLYEQYF. CDR3 DNA sequence: TGTGCGCTGCCCCCCCGGGGGCTCTACGAGCAGTACTTC.

In this sample, this clone turned up a few times. The chain links TRBV18 to TRBJ2-7; the D gene is possibly TRBD1 (6 bases). Trimming shortened V by 0 bases and J by 6 bases, and 12 bases separated the two germline ends. Germline V gene lookup returns CDR1 KGHSH and CDR2 LQKENI. This CDR3 spans 14 amino acids. This CDR3 reads CASSPPIATGEQYF. CDR3 nucleotides: TGTGCCAGCTCACCACCGATCGCGACAGGCGAGCAGTACTTC.

This clone has just a few counts. The V gene is TRBV7-3, the J gene TRBJ1-1, with 8 bases lining up with TRBD1. CDR3 length: 14 amino acids. Per germline, CDR1 SGHTA and CDR2 FQGTGA. The V gene end was trimmed by 4 bases and the J gene end by 4 bases; junction bases not matched to a gene: 5. The CDR3 sequence: CASSSGGTFTEAFF. In DNA, the CDR3 is TGTGCCAGCAGCTCAGGGGGCACGTTCACTGAAGCTTTCTTT.

The chain recombines TRBV6-5 with TRBJ1-5; D is unresolved. The CDR3 covers 14 residues. Germline V CDR1 and CDR2: MNHEY, SVGAGI. Trimming took 3 bases from V and 4 from J, leaving 10 bases between them. CDR3 sequence reads: CASSYIRGNQPQHF. The CDR3, as DNA: TGTGCCAGCAGTTATATTCGGGGAAATCAGCCCCAGCATTTT.

V is TRBV30 and J is TRBJ1-1, with D unclear. Trimming cost V 0 bases and J 0 bases, with 8 bases left between them. CDR1 and CDR2 from the germline V gene are GTSNPN and SVGIG (reference sequence). The CDR3 has 14 amino acids. DNA of the CDR3: TGTGCCTGGAGTGTACTCGTCCTGAACACTGAAGCTTTCTTT. Its translation: CAWSVLVLNTEAFF.

The V call is TRBV2, the J call TRBJ2-7, with TRBD1 as a possible D gene (5 bases). The ends were cut back, 3 bases at V and 0 bases at J, with 12 bases in the middle. The CDR3 extends over 15 amino acids. Germline-derived CDR1 and CDR2 are SNHLY and FYNNEI. In nucleotides, the CDR3 is TGTGCCAGCAGTGAGTACAGTGGGGCCTCCTACGAGCAGTACTTC. Translation: CASSEYSGASYEQYF.

The CDR3 sequence: CASSQDRGEETQYF. CDR3 sequence (DNA): TGCGCCAGCAGCCAAGATCGGGGGGAAGAGACCCAGTACTTC. The rearrangement uses TRBV4-3 and TRBJ2-5; 7 bases match TRBD2. CDR1 and CDR2 (germline): LGHNA, YSLEER. V dropped 0 bases and J dropped 3; count of bases not matched to a gene: 1. CDR3 length: 14 amino acids.

The genes are TRBV19 and TRBJ1-1; 8 bases align to TRBD1. CDR1 LNHDA and CDR2 SQIVND come from the germline V gene (reference sequence). The CDR3 contains 14 residues. Trimming removed 3 bases from V and 5 bases from J; junction bases left unmatched: 5. The DNA for the CDR3 is TGTGCCAGTAGTATTGAACAGGGGGGGACTGAAGCTTTCTTT. Translating gives CASSIEQGGTEAFF.

This sequence joins TRBV11-2 and TRBJ1-1, with D perhaps matching TRBD1 (5 bases). Germline loops: CDR1 SGHAT, CDR2 FQNNGV. Trimming left V 3 bases short and J 1 base short, with 9 bases between. The CDR3 length is 14 residues. In DNA form, the CDR3 reads TGTGCCAGCAGCTTTGGGCAGGGGAACACTGAAGCTTTCTTT. Its translation: CASSFGQGNTEAFF.

The J gene is TRBJ1-1, the V gene TRBV29-1; no reliable D call. The CDR3 runs to 10 residues. The germline V gene has CDR1 SQVTM and CDR2 ANQGSEA. With 7 bases removed from V and 3 bases from J, the gap between germline ends came to 6 bases. CDR3 DNA sequence: TGCAGCGCCTCTGACACTGAAGCTTTCTTT. Its protein product is CSASDTEAFF. Looking up the rest from reference TRBV29-1 and TRBJ1-1 gives the full variable domain: SAVISQKPSRDICQRGTSLTIQCQVDSQVTMMFWYRQQPGQSLTLIATANQGSEATYESGFVIDKFPISRPNLTFSTLTVSNMSPEDSSIYLCSASDTEAFFGQGTRLTVV.

V and J are TRBV5-5 and TRBJ2-2, with 13 bases identical to TRBD2. With 5 bases clipped from V and 5 bases from J, the junction kept 3 bases outside the gene matches. Germline V gene data show CDR1 as SGHKS and CDR2 as YYEKEE (reference sequence). The CDR3 totals 15 residues. The CDR3 region is CASRPGLAGTGELFF. The CDR3 bases are TGTGCCAGCAGGCCGGGACTAGCGGGGACCGGGGAGCTGTTTTTT.

This clone appeared a few times. The V call is TRBV11-2, the J call TRBJ1-4, with D hard to call. Germline CDR1 and CDR2: SGHAT and FQNNGV. This CDR3 spans 14 amino acids. The V end lost 7 bases, the J end lost 0 bases, and 9 bases lay between the germline ends. CDR3 residues: CASTQNPTNEKLFF. In nucleotides, the CDR3 is TGTGCCAGCACCCAGAACCCAACTAATGAAAAACTGTTTTTT.

The chain couples TRBV4-1 to TRBJ1-5; maybe TRBD1 (5 bases). The CDR3 spans 17 residues. CDR1 and CDR2 (germline): MGHRA, YSYEKL. With 2 bases removed from V and 5 bases from J, the gap between germline ends came to 19 bases. The CDR3 spells CASSQSGGTRGYQPQHF. The CDR3 DNA follows: TGCGCCAGCAGCCAATCGGGCGGGACCCGAGGTTATCAGCCCCAGCATTTT.

V usage is TRBV2 and J usage is TRBJ1-1; no clear D. Trimming left V 6 bases short and J 6 bases short, with 17 bases between. The CDR3 covers 14 residues. Germline CDR1 and CDR2: SNHLY and FYNNEI. The CDR3 sequence: CASRLQTPRAEAFF. In DNA, the CDR3 is TGTGCCAGCAGACTTCAAACGCCCCGGGCTGAAGCTTTCTTT.

This clone appeared a few times. The sample has other DNA sequences that encode this CDR3 too. The chain carries TRBV5-4 and TRBJ1-4, with D unresolved. V dropped 0 bases and J dropped 3 bases, with 6 bases sitting between them. Looked up from germline, CDR1 is SGHNT and CDR2 is YYREEE (reference sequence). There are 14 residues in the CDR3. In nucleotides, the CDR3 is TGTGCCAGCAGCTTGGAACTGTCTAATGAAAAACTGTTTTTT. It translates to CASSLELSNEKLFF.

The rearrangement uses TRBV28 and TRBJ1-5, with D possibly matching TRBD1 (6 bases). The V end lost 3 bases, the J end lost 3 bases, and 9 bases lay between the germline ends. The CDR3 contains 14 residues. Looked up from germline, CDR1 is MDHEN and CDR2 is SYDVKM. The CDR3 region has the DNA TGTGCCAGCAGTTTCGGGGACAACAATCAGCCCCAGCATTTT. The encoded protein is CASSFGDNNQPQHF.

The V call is TRBV5-1, the J call TRBJ1-5; D is ambiguous. This CDR3 has 15 residues. Germline-derived CDR1 and CDR2 are SGHRS and YFSETQ. V was cut by 4 bases and J by 10 bases, with 21 bases left in between. CDR3 region: CASSRVPGGVLPQHF. The CDR3 bases are TGCGCCAGCAGCCGGGTCCCTGGCGGTGTTCTTCCCCAGCATTTT.